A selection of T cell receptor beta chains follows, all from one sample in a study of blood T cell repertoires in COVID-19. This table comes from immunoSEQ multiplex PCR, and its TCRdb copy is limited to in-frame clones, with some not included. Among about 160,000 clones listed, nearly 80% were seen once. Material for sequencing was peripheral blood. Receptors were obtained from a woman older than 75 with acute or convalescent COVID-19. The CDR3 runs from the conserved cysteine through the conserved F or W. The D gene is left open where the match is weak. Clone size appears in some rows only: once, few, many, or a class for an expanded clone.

TGTGCCAGCAGTTACTCGTCCATGGACAGCTACGAGCAGTACTTC	CASSYSSMDSYEQYF	.	TRBJ2-7	15	.	TRBV6-5
TGTGCCAGCAGTCGCTTGGGGCCGAATGAAAAACTGTTTTTT	CASSRLGPNEKLFF	.	TRBJ1-4	14	.	TRBV28
TGCGCCAGTAAAAACAGGGGCCTTGGGAACTATGGCTACACCTTC	CASKNRGLGNYGYTF	.	TRBJ1-2	15	TRBD1	TRBV5-1
TGTGCCAGCAGCCCATTGTCTCTAAGCACAGATACGCAGTATTTT	CASSPLSLSTDTQYF	.	TRBJ2-3	15	.	TRBV5-8
TGTGCCAGTAGCAGACCCGGACAGGGGACCTACGAGCAGTACTTC	CASSRPGQGTYEQYF	.	TRBJ2-7	15	TRBD1	TRBV19
TGTGCCAGTAGTATAGGAGACTCAAGGATCGAGCAGTACTTC	CASSIGDSRIEQYF	few	TRBJ2-7	14	.	TRBV19
TGCGCCAGCAGCTTTAGCGGGAGTAAAAACGGGGAGCTGTTTTTT	CASSFSGSKNGELFF	.	TRBJ2-2	15	TRBD2	TRBV5-1
TGTGCCAGCAGCCAAGGGTCGGGGGGCAATCAGCCCCAGCATTTT	CASSQGSGGNQPQHF	.	TRBJ1-5	15	.	TRBV3-1/TRBV3-2
TGTGCCAGCAGCCTCGCCGGGTCGAACTACAATGAGCAGTTCTTC	CASSLAGSNYNEQFF	.	TRBJ2-1	15	.	TRBV11-1
TGCGCCAGCAGCCCCGGGAGGGCTAGCGGGGGCACAGATACGCAGTATTTT	CASSPGRASGGTDTQYF	.	TRBJ2-3	17	TRBD2	TRBV5-1
TGTGCTAGTGGTTTTCTGGGAGGTACTGAAGCTTTCTTT	CASGFLGGTEAFF	.	TRBJ1-1	13	.	TRBV12-5
TGTGCCAGCAGCTTAGCGGTGACCTCCTACGAGCAGTACTTC	CASSLAVTSYEQYF	.	TRBJ2-7	14	.	TRBV7-3
TGTGCCACCAGCACACGAGGGTCCTCCTACAATGAGCAGTTCTTC	CATSTRGSSYNEQFF	.	TRBJ2-1	15	.	TRBV15
TGTGCCAGCAGCTTGAAGGCGGGAGGGCGGATGGCCCAAGAGACCCAGTACTTC	CASSLKAGGRMAQETQYF	.	TRBJ2-5	18	TRBD2	TRBV5-4
TGTGCCAGCAGCCCCGAAGCGGGAGGAAACGGCTACGAGCAGTACTTC	CASSPEAGGNGYEQYF	.	TRBJ2-7	16	TRBD2	TRBV11-2
TGTGCCAGCGCCAGGGGACCCGGGGAGCTGTTTTTT	CASARGPGELFF	.	TRBJ2-2	12	.	TRBV3-1/TRBV3-2
TGTGCCAGCAGTGGTCGCGGGGGGCGCACAGATACGCAGTATTTT	CASSGRGGRTDTQYF	.	TRBJ2-3	15	TRBD2	TRBV6-6
TGTGCCAGCTCCCGAGACAGGGGGAACACTGAAGCTTTCTTT	CASSRDRGNTEAFF	.	TRBJ1-1	14	TRBD1	TRBV18
TGTGCCAGCAGGAGGGAAACCGGGGAGCTGTTTTTT	CASRRETGELFF	.	TRBJ2-2	12	.	TRBV2
TGCGCCAGCAGCCCGGACAGGGGAGTAGGCTACACCTTC	CASSPDRGVGYTF	few	TRBJ1-2	13	TRBD1	TRBV4-1
TGTGCCAGCTCACCACAGCCCCAGGGGAAGGGCACTGAAGCTTTCTTT	CASSPQPQGKGTEAFF	.	TRBJ1-1	16	.	TRBV18
TGTGCCAGCAGCTTGGACCGCCGGACAGTTGATGGCTACACCTTC	CASSLDRRTVDGYTF	once	TRBJ1-2	15	.	TRBV5-4
TGCGCCAGCACCGGGACAGGGGGCGAAGAAGCTTTCTTT	CASTGTGGEEAFF	once	TRBJ1-1	13	TRBD1	TRBV10-1
TGTGCCAGCAGCGAAAGACAGGGAAGCTATGGCTACACCTTC	CASSERQGSYGYTF	.	TRBJ1-2	14	TRBD1	TRBV5-4
TGTGCCACCAGCCCCGCCGGGACAGGGGTGCCTGGGGCCAACGTCCTGACTTTC	CATSPAGTGVPGANVLTF	once	TRBJ2-6	18	TRBD1	TRBV24-1
TGTGCCAGCAGAACAGGGGGCCATAGCACTGAAGCTTTCTTT	CASRTGGHSTEAFF	.	TRBJ1-1	14	TRBD1	TRBV5-8
TGTGCCAGCAGCCAAGACAGGGGAGTTACCTACGAGCAGTACTTC	CASSQDRGVTYEQYF	.	TRBJ2-7	15	TRBD1	TRBV6-2/TRBV6-3
TGCGCCAGCAGCCAGCTACAGGGGATAAGTACTGAAGCTTTCTTT	CASSQLQGISTEAFF	.	TRBJ1-1	15	TRBD1	TRBV4-1
TGCGCCAGCAGCTTGTATCCGGGTTTGAACTATGGCTACACCTTC	CASSLYPGLNYGYTF	.	TRBJ1-2	15	.	TRBV5-1
TGCAGCGTTGCAACTGGGACAGGGGTCAATCAGCCCCAGCATTTT	CSVATGTGVNQPQHF	.	TRBJ1-5	15	TRBD1	TRBV29-1
TGCGCCAGCAGACGGATAGGAGGCAACACCGGGGAGCTGTTTTTT	CASRRIGGNTGELFF	.	TRBJ2-2	15	.	TRBV5-1
TGTGCCAGCAAAACCTCGACATTTTCCTACGAGCAGTACTTC	CASKTSTFSYEQYF	.	TRBJ2-7	14	.	TRBV2
TGCGCCAGCAAGCCTAGCGGGCCCCGGTCCCAGCACAATGAGCAGTTCTTC	CASKPSGPRSQHNEQFF	.	TRBJ2-1	17	TRBD2	TRBV5-1
TGTGCCAGCAGCTTCCAGGGTCGTTTGGAGACCCAGTACTTC	CASSFQGRLETQYF	.	TRBJ2-5	14	.	TRBV7-3
TGTGCCAGCAGCCCCAGGGGGATGAACACTGAAGCTTTCTTT	CASSPRGMNTEAFF	few	TRBJ1-1	14	TRBD1	TRBV16
TGTGCCAGCAGCCAAGATCCCCAGTATGGCTACACCTTC	CASSQDPQYGYTF	few	TRBJ1-2	13	.	TRBV14
TGTGCCAGCTCACCACAACAGGGAACTGGAAACACCATATATTTT	CASSPQQGTGNTIYF	.	TRBJ1-3	15	.	TRBV18
TGTGCCAGCAGCTCCAGCGGGGCGAACACCGGGGAGCTGTTTTTT	CASSSSGANTGELFF	.	TRBJ2-2	15	TRBD2	TRBV7-2
TGTGCCAGCAGCTTGGGAGGCCACGAGCAGTACTTC	CASSLGGHEQYF	few	TRBJ2-7	12	.	TRBV5-4
TGTGCCAGCAGCAGCCCCCGGGACAGGCTACTTTTT	CASSSPRDRLLF	.	TRBJ1-4	12	.	TRBV21-1
TGTGCCAGCAGCCAGAGGAGGTTCTCCTACGAGCAGTACTTC	CASSQRRFSYEQYF	.	TRBJ2-7	14	.	TRBV13
TGTGCCAGCACGAGGACAGGGGGTGATCAGCCCCAGCATTTT	CASTRTGGDQPQHF	once	TRBJ1-5	14	TRBD1	TRBV6-6
TGCGCCAGCAGTGGGGCCAACTACAATGAGCAGTTCTTC	CASSGANYNEQFF	few	TRBJ2-1	13	.	TRBV10-1
TGTGCCAGCAGTTACAGTCCAGGGAAGTCCTACGAGCAGTACTTC	CASSYSPGKSYEQYF	.	TRBJ2-7	15	.	TRBV6-5
TGTGCCAGCAGTACCTACAGGGGGCCGAGAGCCAAAAACATTCAGTACTTC	CASSTYRGPRAKNIQYF	.	TRBJ2-4	17	TRBD1	TRBV27
TGTGCCAGCAGCTTAGGACAGGGGCCCCAAGAGACCCAGTACTTC	CASSLGQGPQETQYF	.	TRBJ2-5	15	TRBD1	TRBV7-9
TGTGCCAGCAGCTTAGGAGACTTTAGCAATCAGCCCCAGCATTTT	CASSLGDFSNQPQHF	.	TRBJ1-5	15	.	TRBV7-2
TGTGCCAGCAGCTTAGGGGGGCTAGCGGGAGCAGGCACCGGGGAGCTGTTTTTT	CASSLGGLAGAGTGELFF	.	TRBJ2-2	18	TRBD2	TRBV7-9
TGCAGTGCTAGTGTCGACAGTGTGGGTTACACCTTC	CSASVDSVGYTF	.	TRBJ1-2	12	.	TRBV20-1
TGTGCCAGCAGCTTAGAGGTACAGACTGGAAACACCATATATTTT	CASSLEVQTGNTIYF	.	TRBJ1-3	15	.	TRBV7-8
TGTGCCAGCAGCTTTTGGGCAGAGACCCAGTACTTC	CASSFWAETQYF	.	TRBJ2-5	12	.	TRBV7-8
TGCGCCAGCAGTGGGACGACTAGCGGGAGCTCCTACGAGCAGTACTTC	CASSGTTSGSSYEQYF	.	TRBJ2-7	16	TRBD2	TRBV10-2
TGTGCCAGCAGTTTAAGACAGGGGGAATCACCCCTCCACTTT	CASSLRQGESPLHF	.	TRBJ1-6	14	TRBD1	TRBV27
TGTGCCAGCAGCTTAGGGCAGGTTGGGCAGAGTGAGCAGTTCTTC	CASSLGQVGQSEQFF	.	TRBJ2-1	15	.	TRBV7-2
TGTGCCAGCAGCCCCCAAAGGACGACAGGGGCCGGGGCCAACGTCCTGACTTTC	CASSPQRTTGAGANVLTF	.	TRBJ2-6	18	TRBD1	TRBV9